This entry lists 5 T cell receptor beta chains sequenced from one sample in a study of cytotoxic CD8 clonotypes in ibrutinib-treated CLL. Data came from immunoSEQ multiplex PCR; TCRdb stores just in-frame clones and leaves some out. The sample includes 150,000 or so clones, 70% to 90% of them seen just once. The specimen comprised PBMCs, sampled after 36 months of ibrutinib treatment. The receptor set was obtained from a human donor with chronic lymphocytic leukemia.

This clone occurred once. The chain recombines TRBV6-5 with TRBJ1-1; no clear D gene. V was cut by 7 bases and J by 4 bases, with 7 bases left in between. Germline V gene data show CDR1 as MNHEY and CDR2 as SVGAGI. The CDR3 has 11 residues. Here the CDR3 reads CASIRGTEAFF. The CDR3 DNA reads TGTGCCAGCATTCGGGGCACTGAAGCTTTCTTT.

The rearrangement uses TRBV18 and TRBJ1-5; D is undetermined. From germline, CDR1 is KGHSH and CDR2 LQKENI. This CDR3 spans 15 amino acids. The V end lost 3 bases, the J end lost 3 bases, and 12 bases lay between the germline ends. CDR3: CASSPSAHPNQPQHF. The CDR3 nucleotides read TGTGCCAGCTCACCGTCGGCACATCCCAATCAGCCCCAGCATTTT.

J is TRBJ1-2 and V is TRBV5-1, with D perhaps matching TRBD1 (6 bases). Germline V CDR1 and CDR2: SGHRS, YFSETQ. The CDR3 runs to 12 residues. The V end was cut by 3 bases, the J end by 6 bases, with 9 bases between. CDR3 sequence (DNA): TGCGCCAGCAGCTATCACAGGGATGGCTACACCTTC. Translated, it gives CASSYHRDGYTF.

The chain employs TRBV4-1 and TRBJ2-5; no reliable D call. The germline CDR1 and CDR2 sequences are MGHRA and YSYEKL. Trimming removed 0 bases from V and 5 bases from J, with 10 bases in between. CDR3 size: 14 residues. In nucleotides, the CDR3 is TGCGCCAGCAGCCAAGATCACTCATTTGAGACCCAGTACTTC. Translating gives CASSQDHSFETQYF.

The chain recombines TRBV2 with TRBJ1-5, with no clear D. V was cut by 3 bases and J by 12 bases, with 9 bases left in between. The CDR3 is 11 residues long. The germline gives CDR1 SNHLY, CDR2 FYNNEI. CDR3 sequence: CASSDGVVQHF. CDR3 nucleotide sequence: TGTGCCAGCAGTGACGGGGTTGTCCAGCATTTT. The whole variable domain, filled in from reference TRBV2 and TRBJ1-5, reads EPEVTQTPSHQVTQMGQEVILRCVPISNHLYFYWYRQILGQKVEFLVSFYNNEISEKSEIFDDQFSVERPDGSNFTLKIRSTKLEDSAMYFCASSDGVVQHFGDGTRLSIL.